This T cell receptor (beta chain) emerged from a study of blood T cell repertoires in COVID-19. As for the study in general: From the United States, Italy and Spain came samples of acute and convalescent COVID-19. PBMCs, B-cell-depleted T cells, or T cells were the source of the cDNA or gDNA that made up the material.

Libraries were prepared by immunoSEQ multiplex PCR; TCRdb keeps only in-frame clonotypes and omits some of them. The sample lists 180,000 or so clones, roughly 86% occurring once. There are 15 residues in the CDR3. Germline-derived CDR1 and CDR2 are SNHLY and FYNNEI. V was clipped by 4 bases and J by 5 bases; unmatched bases: 10. The rearrangement links TRBV2 to TRBJ2-5; TRBD2 matches at 7 bases. Sequencing was done on a sample of peripheral blood. The source of this sequence is a man aged 18-30 years with acute or convalescent COVID-19. The DNA of the CDR3 is TGTGCCAGCAGTGCCCTGGGGAAAGCGGGGGAGACCCAGTACTTC. This translates into CASSALGKAGETQYF. The whole variable domain, filled in from reference TRBV2 and TRBJ2-5, reads EPEVTQTPSHQVTQMGQEVILRCVPISNHLYFYWYRQILGQKVEFLVSFYNNEISEKSEIFDDQFSVERPDGSNFTLKIRSTKLEDSAMYFCASSALGKAGETQYFGPGTRLLVL.